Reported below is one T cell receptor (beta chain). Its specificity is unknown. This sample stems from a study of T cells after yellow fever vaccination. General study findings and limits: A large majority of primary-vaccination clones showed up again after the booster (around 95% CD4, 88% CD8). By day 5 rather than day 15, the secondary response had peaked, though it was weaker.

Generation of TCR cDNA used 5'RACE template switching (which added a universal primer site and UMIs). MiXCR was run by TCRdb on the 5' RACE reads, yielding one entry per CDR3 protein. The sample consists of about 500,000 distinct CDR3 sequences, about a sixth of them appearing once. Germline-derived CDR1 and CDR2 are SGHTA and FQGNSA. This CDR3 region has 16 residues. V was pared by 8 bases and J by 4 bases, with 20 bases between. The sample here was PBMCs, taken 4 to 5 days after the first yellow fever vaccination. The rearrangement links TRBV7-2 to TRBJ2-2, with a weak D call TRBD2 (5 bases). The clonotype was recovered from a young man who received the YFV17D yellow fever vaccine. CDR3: CASPPSRGQLTGELFF. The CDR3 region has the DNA TGTGCCAGCCCCCCCTCCCGCGGGCAGCTCACCGGGGAGCTGTTTTTT.